These 18 T cell receptor beta chains originate from one sample sequenced in a study of T cell responses to AZD1222 COVID-19 vaccine. The assay was immunoSEQ multiplex PCR, and TCRdb's table has in-frame clones only and misses some. The data show 75,000 to 95,000 clones, with around 85% seen just once and roughly 4.3% held by the top ten. Specimen: peripheral blood, collected 28 days after the second AZD1222 dose. The receptors come from an adult who received the AZD1222 COVID-19 vaccine.

The chain couples TRBV24-1 to TRBJ2-1; D may correspond to TRBD1 or TRBD2 (6 bases each). Trimming removed 0 bases from V and 10 bases from J, with 9 bases in between. CDR3 length: 13 residues. CDR1 and CDR2 (germline): KGHDR, SFDVKD. The CDR3 DNA is TGTGCCACCAGTGATTTGTGGGGGGCAGAGCAGTTCTTC. Its protein product is CATSDLWGAEQFF.

The chain is built from TRBV7-3 and TRBJ2-7, with D possibly being TRBD1 (5 bases). V gave up 3 bases and J gave up 5 bases, with 11 bases separating them. The CDR3 totals 13 residues. The germline gives CDR1 SGHTA, CDR2 FQGTGA. The CDR3 is CASSFQGVHEQYF. The DNA of the CDR3 is TGTGCCAGCAGCTTCCAGGGTGTCCACGAGCAGTACTTC. The entire variable domain, with the rest obtained from reference TRBV7-3 and TRBJ2-7, is as follows: GAGVSQTPSNKVTEKGKYVELRCDPISGHTALYWYRQSLGQGPEFLIYFQGTGAADDSGLPNDRFFAVRPEGSVSTLKIQRTERGDSAVYLCASSFQGVHEQYFGPGTRLTVT.

The chain links TRBV11-2 to TRBJ2-7; tentatively, D is TRBD1 or TRBD2 (5 bases each). V lost 5 bases and J 2 bases, leaving 13 bases between the germline ends. Looked up from germline, CDR1 is SGHAT and CDR2 is FQNNGV. This CDR3 spans 14 amino acids. The CDR3 nucleotides are TGTGCCAGCAGCCCTTCGAGGGGCCCCTACGAGCAGTACTTC. It yields the protein CASSPSRGPYEQYF.

This chain links TRBV6-4 with TRBJ2-2; no reliable D call. CDR3 length: 15 residues. CDR1 MRHNA and CDR2 SNTAGT come from the germline V gene. V shed 6 bases and J shed 1 base, with 12 bases lying between them. CDR3 DNA sequence: TGTGCCAGCAGCCCCTTCGTAGGGAACACCGGGGAGCTGTTTTTT. Amino acids: CASSPFVGNTGELFF.

The sample holds one count of this clone. The J gene is TRBJ1-2, the V gene TRBV7-8; D is unclear. CDR1 is SGHVS, CDR2 FQNEAQ, per germline. The germline V and J ends were trimmed by 5 bases and 2 bases, with 24 bases remaining between them. The CDR3 is 18 amino acids. Written as DNA, the CDR3 is TGTGCCAGCAGCCCCTTCTCGTCGGGCAGCGCACAAAACTATGGCTACACCTTC. Encoded protein: CASSPFSSGSAQNYGYTF.

The rearrangement uses TRBV6-5 and TRBJ2-3, with 10 nucleotides matching TRBD2. J gave up 5 bases and V 4 bases, and 9 bases lay outside the gene matches. This CDR3 is 16 amino acids long. The germline CDR1 and CDR2 sequences are MNHEY and SVGAGI. CDR3 residues: CASSSSGRVVLDTQYF. CDR3 sequence (DNA): TGTGCCAGCAGTTCTAGCGGGAGAGTTGTACTAGATACGCAGTATTTT.

This chain links TRBV29-1 with TRBJ2-7; possibly TRBD1 for D (6 bases). Per germline, CDR1 SQVTM and CDR2 ANQGSEA. This CDR3 has 12 amino acids. V lost 8 bases and J lost 2, with 13 bases in between. CDR3 sequence: CSIPQGPYEQYF. CDR3 nucleotide sequence: TGCAGCATACCACAGGGCCCCTACGAGCAGTACTTC.

The chain employs TRBV13 and TRBJ2-1; TRBD1 matches 7 bases. This CDR3 contains 15 residues. The junction had 5 bases not matched to a gene; V was cut back by 5 bases and J by 1 base. From germline, CDR1 is PRHDT and CDR2 FYEKMQ (reference sequence). The CDR3 DNA is TGTGCCAGCAGCCAGGGGGACAGTTCCTACAATGAGCAGTTCTTC. Protein: CASSQGDSSYNEQFF.

The sample holds a few counts of this clone. This chain joins TRBV29-1 and TRBJ1-1, with 7 bases identical to TRBD1. The length of the CDR3 is 15 residues. Looked up from germline, CDR1 is SQVTM and CDR2 is ANQGSEA. V lost 0 bases to trimming and J lost 3 bases; unmatched junction nucleotides: 7. Written as DNA, the CDR3 is TGCAGCGTTGAAGAAGGCGACAGGGTGGACACTGAAGCTTTCTTT. Amino acids: CSVEEGDRVDTEAFF.

The chain has TRBV6-5 and TRBJ2-7, with no clear D. Germline V lookup: CDR1 MNHEY, CDR2 SVGAGI. The CDR3 loop spans 13 amino acids. V lost 7 bases, J lost 3 bases, and 13 bases lay in between. CDR3 DNA sequence: TGTGCCAGCAAGGAGACATTTCTCTACGAGCAGTACTTC. Translation gives CASKETFLYEQYF.

The genes are TRBV30 and TRBJ2-3; weak D call: TRBD2 (6 bases). V lost 1 base and J 3 bases, leaving 14 bases between the germline ends. The CDR3 is made up of 15 amino acids. The germline V gene encodes CDR1 GTSNPN and CDR2 SVGIG (reference sequence). Here the CDR3 reads CAWSGVGEVTDTQYF. CDR3 bases: TGTGCCTGGAGTGGAGTGGGGGAGGTGACAGATACGCAGTATTTT.

This sequence joins TRBV27 and TRBJ1-2; weak D call: TRBD1 (5 bases). From germline, CDR1 is MNHEY and CDR2 SMNVEV (reference sequence). This CDR3 is built from 16 residues. Trimming took off 6 bases at V and 4 bases at J, with 21 bases between the two ends. The CDR3 nucleotides read TGTGCCAGCAGCGCTTCCTCGGGGGAGGTTGGCTATGGCTACACCTTC. Translating gives CASSASSGEVGYGYTF.

V and J are TRBV28 and TRBJ1-5; perhaps TRBD1 as D (6 bases). The CDR3 has 15 amino acids. The V end was cut by 3 bases, the J end by 6 bases, with 15 bases between. Germline CDR1 and CDR2: MDHEN and SYDVKM. The CDR3 sequence: CASSLVGGAGQPQHF. The CDR3 region has the DNA TGTGCCAGCAGTTTGGTCGGGGGGGCAGGTCAGCCCCAGCATTTT.

The V call is TRBV18, the J call TRBJ1-1, with D possibly matching TRBD1 (5 bases). V dropped 6 bases and J dropped 3 bases, with 20 bases sitting between them. The CDR3 runs to 16 residues. Germline loops: CDR1 KGHSH, CDR2 LQKENI. The CDR3 DNA reads TGTGCCAGCTCGGACCGGGTTGGGGGAGCGGACACTGAAGCTTTCTTT. Translated, it gives CASSDRVGGADTEAFF.

V and J are TRBV6-1 and TRBJ1-5; 7 bases are shared with TRBD1. V lost 0 bases to trimming and J lost 7 bases; unmatched junction nucleotides: 3. This CDR3 is 14 amino acids long. The germline gives CDR1 MNHNS, CDR2 SASEGT. The CDR3 is CASSEAGGEQPQHF. Written as DNA, the CDR3 is TGTGCCAGCAGTGAAGCAGGGGGCGAGCAGCCCCAGCATTTT.

The V call is TRBV12-3 or TRBV12-4, the J call TRBJ2-4; no definite D call. This CDR3 comprises 11 residues. The V gene lost 1 base and the J gene lost 7 bases, with 2 bases spanning the gap. The CDR3 DNA reads TGTGCCAGCAGTTTAGGGAACATTCAGTACTTC. Protein: CASSLGNIQYF.

The chain uses TRBV7-3 and TRBJ2-7; possibly TRBD1 for D (5 bases). Germline CDR1 is SGHTA and CDR2 is FQGTGA. Trimming stripped 1 base from V and 6 bases from J, with 13 bases between. This CDR3 is built from 14 residues. Written as DNA, the CDR3 is TGTGCCAGCAGCTTAAGGGCAGGGCCCCTCGAGCAGTACTTC. As protein: CASSLRAGPLEQYF. Full variable domain (missing parts from reference TRBV7-3 and TRBJ2-7): GAGVSQTPSNKVTEKGKYVELRCDPISGHTALYWYRQSLGQGPEFLIYFQGTGAADDSGLPNDRFFAVRPEGSVSTLKIQRTERGDSAVYLCASSLRAGPLEQYFGPGTRLTVT.

The gene calls are TRBV2 and TRBJ1-4, with 12 bases aligning to TRBD1. The V segment lost 0 bases and the J segment 5 bases; nucleotides outside the gene matches: 1. Germline V gives CDR1 SNHLY, CDR2 FYNNEI. This CDR3 contains 16 residues. CDR3 nucleotide sequence: TGTGCCAGCAGTGAAGCGGGACAGGGGGCGAATGAAAAACTGTTTTTT. The encoded protein is CASSEAGQGANEKLFF.